These T cell receptor beta chains were read from a single sample in a study of cytotoxic CD8 clonotypes in ibrutinib-treated CLL. The protocol was immunoSEQ multiplex PCR, while the TCRdb copy is restricted to in-frame clones and leaves out a portion. The sample has nearly 300,000 clones; 65% to 85% are singletons. Sequences were derived from PBMCs, sampled at disease progression, from a patient treated with ibrutinib. These receptors were taken from a human donor with chronic lymphocytic leukemia. The CDR3 runs from the conserved cysteine through the conserved F or W. A D gene is named only where the DNA matches it firmly. Clone size is not always given. Where it is, it says once, few, many or a class for expanded clones.

j_call | clone_size | v_call | d_call | cdr3_aa | cdr3_nt
TRBJ2-7 | . | TRBV6-6 | . | CASSLGSSYEQYF | TGTGCCAGCTCGCTAGGGAGCTCCTACGAGCAGTACTTC
TRBJ2-3 | . | TRBV13 | . | CASSLTGIDTQYF | TGTGCCAGCAGCTTGACAGGTATAGATACGCAGTATTTT
TRBJ2-3 | . | TRBV9 | . | CASSVDSGLTDTQYF | TGTGCCAGCAGCGTAGACTCCGGGCTCACAGATACGCAGTATTTT
TRBJ1-3 | few | TRBV10-3 | . | CAIKSGVSGNTIYF | TGTGCCATCAAATCGGGGGTCTCTGGAAACACCATATATTTT
TRBJ2-7 | . | TRBV10-3 | . | CAISIDGRQYF | TGTGCCATCAGTATTGACGGTCGGCAGTACTTC
TRBJ2-7 | . | TRBV9 | . | CASSVGGGTPYEQYF | TGTGCCAGCAGCGTAGGTGGTGGCACCCCCTACGAGCAGTACTTC
TRBJ2-1 | . | TRBV28 | . | CASSTTGSEQFF | TGTGCCAGCAGTACAACAGGGAGTGAGCAGTTCTTC
TRBJ2-5 | once | TRBV9 | . | CASSVEGVWETQYF | TGTGCCAGCAGCGTAGAAGGGGTATGGGAGACCCAGTACTTC
TRBJ2-1 | . | TRBV28 | . | CASSFPGSGNNEQFF | TGTGCCAGCAGTTTCCCAGGTAGCGGAAACAATGAGCAGTTCTTC
TRBJ2-1 | . | TRBV4-3 | TRBD2 | CASSQALLAGVEQFF | TGCGCCAGCAGCCAAGCATTACTAGCGGGAGTTGAGCAGTTCTTC
TRBJ2-3 | . | TRBV19 | . | CASKGRRDTDTQYF | TGTGCCAGTAAGGGAAGACGGGACACAGATACGCAGTATTTT
TRBJ2-3 | . | TRBV4-1 | TRBD1 | CASSYQGARTDTQYF | TGCGCCAGCAGCTACCAGGGGGCACGCACAGATACGCAGTATTTT
TRBJ1-1 | . | TRBV21-1 | . | CASSNTARGRGPNTEAFF | TGTGCCAGCAGCAATACCGCAAGAGGCAGGGGTCCGAACACTGAAGCTTTCTTT
TRBJ2-5 | . | TRBV10-3 | TRBD2 | CAISDRLAGGKTQYF | TGTGCCATCAGTGATAGGCTAGCGGGAGGGAAGACCCAGTACTTC
TRBJ1-2 | few | TRBV4-1 | . | CASSLRDTYSESYGYTF | TGCGCCAGCAGCCTCCGGGACACCTACTCAGAGTCCTATGGCTACACCTTC
TRBJ2-7 | few | TRBV7-8 | . | CASSDRRAYEQYF | TGTGCCAGCAGCGACCGGAGGGCCTACGAGCAGTACTTC
TRBJ2-3 | . | TRBV15 | TRBD1 | CATSRDGIWDRSTDTQYF | TGTGCCACCAGCAGAGATGGCATCTGGGACAGGAGCACAGATACGCAGTATTTT
TRBJ2-7 | . | TRBV4-1 | . | CASSQSTATAFTYEQYF | TGCGCCAGCAGCCAGTCAACAGCGACAGCCTTCACCTACGAGCAGTACTTC